The source of this T cell receptor beta chain is a study of T-cell memory formation after mild COVID-19. Whole-study results and caveats: Clones contracting over day 15 to 85 were CD4/CD8 balanced, with later expanders leaning CD4+. Second-wave clones with a day 37 peak had unconfirmed SARS-CoV-2 specificity. Cross-reactive memory appears to have joined, as suggested by some responding clones showing up in pre-infection memory.

In the case of this clonotype: Its antigen is not identified.

Germline values: CDR1 SGHDT, CDR2 YYEEEE. This CDR3 contains 15 residues. Trimming cost V 0 bases and J 3 bases, with 12 bases left between them. TCR alpha and TCR beta cDNA libraries carrying sample barcodes and UMIs came from 5'RACE with constant-segment primers. TCRdb re-derived calls from the 5' RACE reads in MiXCR, one entry per CDR3 protein. The sample includes some 130,000 distinct CDR3 sequences, approximately 25% seen only once; the top ten take approximately 24%. The chain has TRBV5-6 and TRBJ1-2; TRBD1 might be the D (5 bases). Material: PBMCs or a T cell subset sorted from them (not recorded which). The TCR originated in an adult woman who had mild COVID-19 (a few samples of this study predate the infection). Cell type and time point are not known. CDR3 loop: CASSLVGGADYGYTF. The CDR3 region has the DNA TGTGCCAGCAGCTTGGTTGGCGGGGCCGACTATGGCTACACCTTC. The variable domain in full, completed from reference TRBV5-6 and TRBJ1-2, reads DAGVTQSPTHLIKTRGQQVTLRCSPKSGHDTVSWYQQALGQGPQFIFQYYEEEERQRGNFPDRFSGHQFPNYSSELNVNALLLGDSALYLCASSLVGGADYGYTFGSGTRLTVV.